A single sample is the source of the 15 T cell receptor beta chains below, sequenced in a study of vaccination and CD4 T cells after COVID-19. Their cognate antigens are unknown. Sequenced with the Oncomine TCR Beta short-read assay was DNA taken from cultured CD4+ T cells. Each CDR3 protein gets one entry after TCRdb re-called the PCR reads with MiXCR. The sample shows about 13,000 distinct CDR3 sequences, 29% of them seen only once. Treatment indicated: 10-day PBMC culture with coronavirus spike peptide pools or control peptides (ViraFEST assay). The sample here was CD4+ T cells from blood, cultured in vitro, taken before SARS-CoV-2 vaccination. The receptor set was obtained from a human donor who received a COVID-19 vaccine.

The DNA of the CDR3 is TGTGCCAGCAGCTCGCCGGGTAGGATAGGCGAGACCCAGTACTTC. Translating it yields CASSSPGRIGETQYF. The J gene is TRBJ2-5, the V gene TRBV11-1; D is ambiguous. Germline values: CDR1 SGHAT, CDR2 FQDESV (reference sequence). Trimming shortened V by 4 bases and J by 5 bases, and 17 bases separated the two germline ends. CDR3 length: 15 amino acids.

V gene TRBV6-5 combines with J gene TRBJ2-6, with a weak D call TRBD2 (6 bases). In germline, CDR1 is MNHEY, CDR2 SVGAGI. The length of the CDR3 is 15 residues. V was shortened by 0 bases and J by 3 bases, with 6 bases between the two germline ends. CDR3 amino acids: CASSYSGGGANVLTF. The CDR3 nucleotides read TGTGCCAGCAGTTACTCGGGGGGTGGGGCCAACGTCCTGACTTTC.

The chain combines TRBV4-2 with TRBJ2-2; tentative D call: TRBD2 (6 bases). V lost 0 bases, J lost 2 bases, and 16 bases lay in between. The germline V gene has CDR1 LGHNA and CDR2 YNFKEQ. There are 18 residues in the CDR3. The CDR3 nucleotides read TGTGCCAGCAGCCAAGATGAGGTCCAGGGACTCAACACCGGGGAGCTGTTTTTT. Translation: CASSQDEVQGLNTGELFF.

The chain combines TRBV5-1 with TRBJ2-2, with D tentatively TRBD1 (6 bases). V gave up 1 base and J gave up 0 bases, with 7 bases separating them. From germline, CDR1 is SGHRS and CDR2 YFSETQ. The CDR3 covers 15 residues. In DNA form, the CDR3 reads TGCGCCAGCAGCTTGACAGGGTCGAACACCGGGGAGCTGTTTTTT. Translation gives CASSLTGSNTGELFF. Combining the CDR3 with reference TRBV5-1 and TRBJ2-2 gives the whole variable domain KAGVTQTPRYLIKTRGQQVTLSCSPISGHRSVSWYQQTPGQGLQFLFEYFSETQRNKGNFPGRFSGRQFSNSRSEMNVSTLELGDSALYLCASSLTGSNTGELFFGEGSRLTVL.

The CDR3 sequence: CASSLDRGHNEQFF. In nucleotides, the CDR3 is TGTGCCAGCAGCTTAGACAGGGGGCACAATGAGCAGTTCTTC. The chain combines TRBV7-7 with TRBJ2-1; 9 bases are shared with TRBD1. V shed 1 base, J shed 5 bases, and the junction held 0 bases outside the gene matches. The CDR3 is 14 amino acids. Germline values: CDR1 SSHAT, CDR2 FNYEAQ (reference sequence). The whole variable domain, filled in from reference TRBV7-7 and TRBJ2-1, reads GAGVSQSPRYKVTKRGQDVTLRCDPISSHATLYWYQQALGQGPEFLTYFNYEAQPDKSGLPSDRFSAERPEGSISTLTIQRTEQRDSAMYRCASSLDRGHNEQFFGPGTRLTVL.

This sequence joins TRBV20-1 and TRBJ1-4; 8 bases are a match to TRBD1. V trimming: 3 bases; J trimming: 8 bases; junction bases outside the gene matches: 23. The germline V gene encodes CDR1 DFQATT and CDR2 SNEGSKA (reference sequence). The CDR3 loop spans 19 amino acids. Here the CDR3 reads CSARRDLDRGRIWDEKLFF. In nucleotides, the CDR3 is TGCAGTGCTAGGAGGGACTTAGACAGGGGCCGGATTTGGGACGAAAAACTGTTTTTT.

This chain connects TRBV6-1 to TRBJ1-1, with unresolved D. The V and J ends lost 6 bases and 5 bases respectively, with 19 bases between them. CDR3 size: 15 residues. Germline values: CDR1 MNHNS, CDR2 SASEGT. The CDR3 DNA reads as TGTGCCAGCAGCCGCTTTGGGAGGGTTAGTACTGAAGCTTTCTTT. Its protein is CASSRFGRVSTEAFF.

This sequence joins TRBV4-2 and TRBJ2-7, with 9 positions matching TRBD2. J was trimmed by 3 bases and V by 0 bases; bases with no gene match: 9. The CDR3 contains 17 residues. The V gene's germline CDR1 is LGHNA and CDR2 YNFKEQ. The CDR3: CASSQEFVLTSGYEQYF. The CDR3, as DNA: TGTGCCAGCAGCCAAGAGTTCGTGTTGACTAGCGGCTACGAGCAGTACTTC.

This clonotype was seen a few times. The J gene is TRBJ2-3, the V gene TRBV7-3, with a tentative D call TRBD1 (6 bases). Trimming cost V 5 bases and J 7 bases, with 19 bases left between them. The CDR3 is 15 amino acids. The germline V gene encodes CDR1 SGHTA and CDR2 FQGTGA. CDR3 sequence (DNA): TGTGCCAGCAGCCCCGGCCAACCGGACAGACATACGCAGTATTTT. Amino acid sequence: CASSPGQPDRHTQYF.

A remark on this clonotype: The conserved final phenylalanine or tryptophan is absent from the CDR3, which likely points to a read error. This chain uses TRBV5-6 with TRBJ1-2; maybe TRBD1 (5 bases). The CDR3 runs to 14 residues. Trimming pared 0 bases from V and 3 bases from J, leaving 9 bases between. From germline, CDR1 is SGHDT and CDR2 YYEEEE. CDR3 sequence (DNA): TGTGCCAGCAGCTTGGGTCCGGGGGACTATGGCTACACCCTC. Translating it yields CASSLGPGDYGYTL.

The J gene is TRBJ2-5, the V gene TRBV20-1; no firm D call. CDR3 length equals 14 residues. V lost 0 bases and J lost 2, with 10 bases in between. CDR1 and CDR2 (germline): DFQATT, SNEGSKA (reference sequence). The CDR3 sequence: CSARDILEQETQYF. In DNA, the CDR3 is TGCAGTGCTAGAGATATCCTAGAACAAGAGACCCAGTACTTC.

This clonotype was detected only a few times. The genes are TRBV7-3 and TRBJ2-3; D could derive from TRBD1 or TRBD2 (6 bases each). The CDR3 extends over 13 amino acids. V was cut by 5 bases and J by 10 bases, with 16 bases left in between. CDR1 and CDR2 (germline): SGHTA, FQGTGA. CDR3 in DNA: TGTGCCAGCAGCCAGGGGCGGGGAGTGGCGCAGTATTTT. Its translation: CASSQGRGVAQYF.

This chain links TRBV19 with TRBJ1-6, with 7 bases lining up with TRBD1. The V and J ends lost 6 bases and 3 bases, in that order; junction bases with no gene match: 2. CDR3 length: 14 residues. Germline values: CDR1 LNHDA, CDR2 SQIVND (reference sequence). In DNA, the CDR3 is TGTGCCAGTAGAACAGGGGTCTATAATTCACCCCTCCACTTT. Residues: CASRTGVYNSPLHF.

This clonotype was picked up a small number of times. V is TRBV20-1 and J is TRBJ1-1; D ambiguous. The germline gives CDR1 DFQATT, CDR2 SNEGSKA (reference sequence). The CDR3 has 14 residues. Trimming took off 6 bases at V and 2 bases at J, with 16 bases between the two ends. CDR3 nucleotides: TGCAGTGCCCCAGACACAGCCAAAAACACTGAAGCTTTCTTT. This codes for CSAPDTAKNTEAFF.

The V gene is TRBV30, the J gene TRBJ1-3; D gene ambiguous. In germline, CDR1 is GTSNPN, CDR2 SVGIG (reference sequence). The germline V and J ends were trimmed by 3 bases and 2 bases, with 11 bases remaining between them. The CDR3 contains 14 residues. CDR3 sequence: CAWRAGMPGNTIYF. Written as DNA, the CDR3 is TGTGCCTGGAGGGCCGGGATGCCTGGAAACACCATATATTTT. Supplemented by reference TRBV30 and TRBJ1-3, the full variable domain reads SQTIHQWPATLVQPVGSPLSLECTVEGTSNPNLYWYRQAAGRGLQLLFYSVGIGQISSEVPQNLSASRPQDRQFILSSKKLLLSDSGFYLCAWRAGMPGNTIYFGEGSWLTVV.